This TCR beta chain is drawn from a study of T cells in localized non-small cell lung cancer. Data came from immunoSEQ multiplex PCR; TCRdb stores just in-frame clones and leaves some out. Altogether more than 50,000 clones are present, around 83% being singletons, with the ten largest covering 20%. J was trimmed by 6 bases and V by 5 bases; bases with no gene match: 6. The CDR3 covers 13 residues. Germline V gives CDR1 SGHTA, CDR2 FQGTGA. This clonotype was obtained from a female donor older than 55 with stage II squamous cell lung carcinoma. The V and J genes are TRBV7-3 and TRBJ1-2, with 7 bases matching TRBD1. The source material was peripheral blood, sampled before any cancer treatment. CDR3 amino acids: CASSQTGYDGYTF. The CDR3 DNA follows: TGTGCCAGCAGCCAGACAGGGTACGATGGCTACACCTTC.